The clone carrying this TCR beta chain was found a few times. Its antigen is not known. The data originate from a study of human T cells and chemical hapten exposure. About the study: The patients, most of them female, presented with alopecia areata, totalis or universalis.

Sample time point: patch test 1, 2 weeks after DPC sensitization. Documented treatment: therapeutic diphenylcyclopropenone sensitization with weekly scalp DPC. The donor pool consisted of alopecia patients aged 18 to 70 years, considered suitable for DPC. Study results and limitations: Compared to controls, expanded TCRs made significantly more large clusters of similar CDR3s.

Within the library, unique molecular identifiers were attached to each individual cDNA molecule. TCRdb processed the RACE reads anew with MiXCR; each CDR3 protein has one entry. The sample has 84,000 or so distinct CDR3 sequences; approximately 10% are singletons. Germline lookup yields CDR1 SEHNR and CDR2 FQNEAQ (reference sequence). V was pared by 2 bases and J by 6 bases, with 2 bases of the junction left unmatched. This CDR3 is 14 amino acids long. The source was whole blood, collected in connection with sensitization to the hapten diphenylcyclopropenone (DPC). This clonotype was sampled from a man aged 35 to 55 with alopecia areata. Some clones in this sample may be carry-over from other donors' samples. The rearrangement joins TRBV7-9 to TRBJ1-4; TRBD1 aligns across 8 bases. CDR3 in amino acids: CASSLQTGDEKLFF. CDR3 coding DNA: TGTGCCAGCAGCTTACAGACAGGGGATGAAAAACTGTTTTTT.